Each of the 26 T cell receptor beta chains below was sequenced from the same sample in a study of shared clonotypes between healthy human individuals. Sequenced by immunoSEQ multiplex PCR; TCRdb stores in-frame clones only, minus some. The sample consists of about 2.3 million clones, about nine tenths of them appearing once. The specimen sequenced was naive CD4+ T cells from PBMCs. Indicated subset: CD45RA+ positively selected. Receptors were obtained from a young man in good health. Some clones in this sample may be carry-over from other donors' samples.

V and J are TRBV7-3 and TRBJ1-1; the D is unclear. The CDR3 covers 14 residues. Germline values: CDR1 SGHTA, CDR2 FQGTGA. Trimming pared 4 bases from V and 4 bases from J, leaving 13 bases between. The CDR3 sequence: CASSSHLGLTEAFF. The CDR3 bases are TGTGCCAGCAGCTCACACCTGGGCCTCACTGAAGCTTTCTTT.

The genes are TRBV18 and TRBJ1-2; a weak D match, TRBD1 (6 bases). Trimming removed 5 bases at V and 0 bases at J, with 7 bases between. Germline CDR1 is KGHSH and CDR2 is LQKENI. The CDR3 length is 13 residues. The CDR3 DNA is TGTGCCAGCTCAGAGGGGGCTAACTATGGCTACACCTTC. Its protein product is CASSEGANYGYTF.

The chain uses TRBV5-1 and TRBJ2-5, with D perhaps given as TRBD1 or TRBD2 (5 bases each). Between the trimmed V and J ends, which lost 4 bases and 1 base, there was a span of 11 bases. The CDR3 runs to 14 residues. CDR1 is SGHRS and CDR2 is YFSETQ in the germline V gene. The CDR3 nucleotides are TGCGCCAGCAGCCAGACCGGGACCCAAGAGACCCAGTACTTC. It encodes CASSQTGTQETQYF.

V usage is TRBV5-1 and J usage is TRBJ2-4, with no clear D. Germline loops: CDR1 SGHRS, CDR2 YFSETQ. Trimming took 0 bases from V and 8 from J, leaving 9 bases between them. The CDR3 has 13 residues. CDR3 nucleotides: TGCGCCAGCAGCTTGGGAGGATCGGACATTCAGTACTTC. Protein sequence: CASSLGGSDIQYF.

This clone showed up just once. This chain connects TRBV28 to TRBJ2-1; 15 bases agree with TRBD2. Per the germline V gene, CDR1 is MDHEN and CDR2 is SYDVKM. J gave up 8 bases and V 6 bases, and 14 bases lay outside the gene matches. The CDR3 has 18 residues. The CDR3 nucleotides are TGTGCCAGCAGGGCGGACAGGGGATGGACTAGCGGGAGGGATGAGCAGTTCTTC. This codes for CASRADRGWTSGRDEQFF.

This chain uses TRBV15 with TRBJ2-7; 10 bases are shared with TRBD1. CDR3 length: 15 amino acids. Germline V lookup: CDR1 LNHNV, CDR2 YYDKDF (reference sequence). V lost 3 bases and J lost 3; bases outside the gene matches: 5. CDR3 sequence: CATSRPGQGFYEQYF. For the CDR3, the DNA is TGTGCCACCAGCAGGCCGGGACAGGGGTTCTACGAGCAGTACTTC.

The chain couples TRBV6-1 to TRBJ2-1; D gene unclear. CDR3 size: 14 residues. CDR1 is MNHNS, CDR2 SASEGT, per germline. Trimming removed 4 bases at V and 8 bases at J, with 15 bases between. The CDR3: CASSGRLQFDEQFF. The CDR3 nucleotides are TGTGCCAGCAGTGGACGGCTCCAATTTGATGAGCAGTTCTTC.

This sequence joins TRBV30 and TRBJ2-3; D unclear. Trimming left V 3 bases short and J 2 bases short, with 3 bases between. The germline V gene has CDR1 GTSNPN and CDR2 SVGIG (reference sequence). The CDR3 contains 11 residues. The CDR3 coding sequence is TGTGCCTGGAGAGCCACAGATACGCAGTATTTT. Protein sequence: CAWRATDTQYF. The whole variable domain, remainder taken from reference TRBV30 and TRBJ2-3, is SQTIHQWPATLVQPVGSPLSLECTVEGTSNPNLYWYRQAAGRGLQLLFYSVGIGQISSEVPQNLSASRPQDRQFILSSKKLLLSDSGFYLCAWRATDTQYFGPGTRLTVL.

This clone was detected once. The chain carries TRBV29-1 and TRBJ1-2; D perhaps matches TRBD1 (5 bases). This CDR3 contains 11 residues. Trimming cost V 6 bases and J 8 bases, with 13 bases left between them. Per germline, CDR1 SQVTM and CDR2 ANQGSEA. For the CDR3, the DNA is TGCAGCGTGATAGGGACGTGGGGCTACACCTTC. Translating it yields CSVIGTWGYTF. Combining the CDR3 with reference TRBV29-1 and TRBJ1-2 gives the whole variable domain SAVISQKPSRDICQRGTSLTIQCQVDSQVTMMFWYRQQPGQSLTLIATANQGSEATYESGFVIDKFPISRPNLTFSTLTVSNMSPEDSSIYLCSVIGTWGYTFGSGTRLTVV.

CDR3 sequence: CASTRGAQNTEAFF. The CDR3 coding sequence is TGTGCCAGCACCCGAGGCGCCCAGAACACTGAAGCTTTCTTT. This chain uses TRBV2 with TRBJ1-1; D call uncertain. This CDR3 is built from 14 residues. Trimming pared 7 bases from V and 1 base from J, leaving 13 bases between. CDR1 is SNHLY, CDR2 FYNNEI, per germline.

The CDR3 nucleotides read TGTGCCAGCAGCCCCCCGGGACCGTCGAGGGGTGAAAAACTGTTTTTT. Its protein product is CASSPPGPSRGEKLFF. The genes are TRBV9 and TRBJ1-4, with D maybe TRBD1 (5 bases). This CDR3 region has 16 residues. CDR1 is SGDLS and CDR2 is YYNGEE in the germline V gene. V was clipped by 4 bases and J by 7 bases, with 20 bases between them. The whole variable domain, filled in from reference TRBV9 and TRBJ1-4, reads DSGVTQTPKHLITATGQRVTLRCSPRSGDLSVYWYQQSLDQGLQFLIQYYNGEERAKGNILERFSAQQFPDLHSELNLSSLELGDSALYFCASSPPGPSRGEKLFFGSGTQLSVL.

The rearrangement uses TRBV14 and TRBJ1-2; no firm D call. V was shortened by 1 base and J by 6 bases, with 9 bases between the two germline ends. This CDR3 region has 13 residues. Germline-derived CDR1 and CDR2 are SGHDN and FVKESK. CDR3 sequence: CASSQVDGNGYTF. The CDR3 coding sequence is TGTGCCAGCAGCCAAGTGGACGGAAATGGCTACACCTTC.

DNA of the CDR3: TGCAGCGACCGAAACAGGGGCTATGGCTACACCTTC. Protein sequence: CSDRNRGYGYTF. The rearrangement links TRBV29-1 to TRBJ1-2, with 7 bases lining up with TRBD1. This CDR3 contains 12 residues. Germline CDR1 SQVTM, CDR2 ANQGSEA. J was trimmed by 4 bases and V by 7 bases; bases with no gene match: 6.

The CDR3 DNA reads as TGTGCCAGCAGTGCCTTTAGCGGTTCTAGCACAGATACGCAGTATTTT. Amino acids: CASSAFSGSSTDTQYF. This chain uses TRBV2 with TRBJ2-3; D is perhaps TRBD2 (6 bases). CDR3 length equals 16 residues. V was trimmed by 4 bases and J by 0 bases, leaving 14 bases between them. The germline CDR1 and CDR2 sequences are SNHLY and FYNNEI.

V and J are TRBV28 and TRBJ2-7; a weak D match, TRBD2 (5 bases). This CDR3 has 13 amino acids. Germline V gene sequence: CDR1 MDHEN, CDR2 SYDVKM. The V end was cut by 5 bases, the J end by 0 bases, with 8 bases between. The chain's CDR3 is CASSMGVSYEQYF. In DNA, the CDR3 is TGTGCCAGCAGTATGGGAGTCTCCTACGAGCAGTACTTC. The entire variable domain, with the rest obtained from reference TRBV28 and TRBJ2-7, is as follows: DVKVTQSSRYLVKRTGEKVFLECVQDMDHENMFWYRQDPGLGLRLIYFSYDVKMKEKGDIPEGYSVSREKKERFSLILESASTNQTSMYLCASSMGVSYEQYFGPGTRLTVT.

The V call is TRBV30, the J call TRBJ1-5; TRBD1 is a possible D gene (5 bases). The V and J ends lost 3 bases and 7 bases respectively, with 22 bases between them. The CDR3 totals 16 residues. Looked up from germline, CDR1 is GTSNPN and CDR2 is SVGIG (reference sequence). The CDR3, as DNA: TGTGCCTGGAGCTCAAGGGACGGGGCTTTTATGCAGCCCCAGCATTTT. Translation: CAWSSRDGAFMQPQHF. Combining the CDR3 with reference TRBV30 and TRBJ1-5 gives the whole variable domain SQTIHQWPATLVQPVGSPLSLECTVEGTSNPNLYWYRQAAGRGLQLLFYSVGIGQISSEVPQNLSASRPQDRQFILSSKKLLLSDSGFYLCAWSSRDGAFMQPQHFGDGTRLSIL.

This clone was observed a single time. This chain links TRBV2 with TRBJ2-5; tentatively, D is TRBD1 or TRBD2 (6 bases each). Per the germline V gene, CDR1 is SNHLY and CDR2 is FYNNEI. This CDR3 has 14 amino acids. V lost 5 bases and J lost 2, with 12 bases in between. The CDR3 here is CASSLQGGQETQYF. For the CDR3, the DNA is TGTGCCAGCAGTCTACAGGGAGGTCAAGAGACCCAGTACTTC.

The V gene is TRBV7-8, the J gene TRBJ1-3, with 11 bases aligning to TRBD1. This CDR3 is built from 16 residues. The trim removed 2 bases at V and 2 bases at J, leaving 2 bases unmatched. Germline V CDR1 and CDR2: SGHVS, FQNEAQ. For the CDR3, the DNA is TGTGCCAGCAGCTTAAGGGGACAGGGGGCTGGAAACACCATATATTTT. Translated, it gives CASSLRGQGAGNTIYF. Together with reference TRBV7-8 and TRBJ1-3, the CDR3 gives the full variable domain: GAGVSQSPRYKVAKRGQDVALRCDPISGHVSLFWYQQALGQGPEFLTYFQNEAQLDKSGLPSDRFFAERPEGSVSTLKIQRTQQEDSAVYLCASSLRGQGAGNTIYFGEGSWLTVV.

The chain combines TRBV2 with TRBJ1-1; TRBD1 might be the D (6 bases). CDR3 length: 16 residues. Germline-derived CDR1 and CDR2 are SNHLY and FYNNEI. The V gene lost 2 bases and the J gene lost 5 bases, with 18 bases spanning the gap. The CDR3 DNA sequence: TGTGCCAGCAGTGAACGACAGGACTCGTTCCTGACTGAAGCTTTCTTT. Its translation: CASSERQDSFLTEAFF.

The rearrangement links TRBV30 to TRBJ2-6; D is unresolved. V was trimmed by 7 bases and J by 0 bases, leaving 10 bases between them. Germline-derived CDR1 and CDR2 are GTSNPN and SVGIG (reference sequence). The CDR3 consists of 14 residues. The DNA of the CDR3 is TGTGCCTTCCTACTGAGCTCTGGGGCCAACGTCCTGACTTTC. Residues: CAFLLSSGANVLTF.

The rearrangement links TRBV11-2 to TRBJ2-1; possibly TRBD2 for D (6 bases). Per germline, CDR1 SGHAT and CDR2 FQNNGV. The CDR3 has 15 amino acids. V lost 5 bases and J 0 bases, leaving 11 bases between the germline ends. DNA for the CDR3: TGTGCCAGCAGCGCGGGACCCAGCTCCTACAATGAGCAGTTCTTC. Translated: CASSAGPSSYNEQFF.

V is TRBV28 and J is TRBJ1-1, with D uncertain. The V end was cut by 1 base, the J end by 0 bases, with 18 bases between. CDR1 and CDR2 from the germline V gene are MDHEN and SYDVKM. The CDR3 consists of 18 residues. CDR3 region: CASSLFPGKPRMNTEAFF. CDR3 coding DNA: TGTGCCAGCAGTTTATTTCCGGGGAAACCCAGGATGAACACTGAAGCTTTCTTT.

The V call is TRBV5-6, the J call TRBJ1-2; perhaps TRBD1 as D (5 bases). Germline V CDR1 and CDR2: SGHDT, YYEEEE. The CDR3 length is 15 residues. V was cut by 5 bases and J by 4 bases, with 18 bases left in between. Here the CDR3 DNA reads TGTGCCAGCAGAAGGTTCATGGGGACCAGCTATGGCTACACCTTC. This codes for CASRRFMGTSYGYTF.

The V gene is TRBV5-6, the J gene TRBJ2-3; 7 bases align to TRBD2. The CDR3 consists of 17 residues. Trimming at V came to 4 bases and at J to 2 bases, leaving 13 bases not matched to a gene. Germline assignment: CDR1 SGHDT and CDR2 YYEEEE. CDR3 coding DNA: TGTGCCAGCAGCGGGAGGGGTGGGAGGACCTACACAGATACGCAGTATTTT. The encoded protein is CASSGRGGRTYTDTQYF.

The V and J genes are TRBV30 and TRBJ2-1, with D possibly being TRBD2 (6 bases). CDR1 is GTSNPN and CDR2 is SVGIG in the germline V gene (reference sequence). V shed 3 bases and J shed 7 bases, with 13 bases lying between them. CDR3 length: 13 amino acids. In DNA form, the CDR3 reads TGTGCCTGGAGGCGGGGTCGTTCGAATGAGCAGTTCTTC. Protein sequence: CAWRRGRSNEQFF.

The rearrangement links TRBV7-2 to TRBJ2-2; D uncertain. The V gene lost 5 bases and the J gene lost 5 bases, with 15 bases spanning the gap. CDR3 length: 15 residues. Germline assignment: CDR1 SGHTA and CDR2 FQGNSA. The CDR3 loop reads CASSAGPGWTGELFF. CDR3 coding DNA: TGTGCCAGCAGCGCCGGCCCCGGGTGGACCGGGGAGCTGTTTTTT.